These 4 T cell receptor beta chains were sequenced from one sample in a study of tumor-infiltrating lymphocytes in primary liver carcinoma (dated by TCRdb to 2016 to 2017). Instrument on record: Illumina HiSeq 2500. A constant-region primer and ProtoScript II reverse transcriptase were used to reverse-transcribe TCRbeta-specific cDNA from around 540 ng total RNA. The TCRbeta libraries were prepared through three rounds of nested multiplex PCR following a slightly modified ARM-PCR procedure. Multiplex TRBV1-TRBV30 forward primers and a Cbeta reverse primer were used in the first two PCR rounds, each of which was run for 10 cycles. TCRdb reran the public reads through fastp at Q25 and MiXCR, keeping productive beta chains. Each entry is one CDR3 protein sequence, shown with its most common DNA and genes. Here the sample has 300,000 to 400,000 distinct CDR3 sequences; less than 75% occur a single time. Jointly, the top ten make up roughly 6.5% of the sample.

Blood RNA was extracted from unsorted whole blood with TRIzol reagent; germline DNA came from the DNeasy Blood & Tissue kit. The source material was peripheral blood. All receptors come from a man aged 35-49 years with primary liver carcinoma and hepatitis B virus infection.

About this clonotype: A much larger clone lies one base from this, so it may be a read error. Since no conserved phenylalanine or tryptophan closes the CDR3, a read error is the likely cause. The rearrangement joins TRBV4-1 to TRBJ2-7; maybe TRBD2 (5 bases). V dropped 0 bases and J dropped 1 base, with 13 bases sitting between them. Per the germline V gene, CDR1 is MGHRA and CDR2 is YSYEKL. The CDR3 spans 16 residues. CDR3 region: CASSQDFSGNSYEQYY. As DNA, the CDR3 is TGCGCCAGCAGCCAAGATTTCTCCGGGAATTCCTACGAGCAGTACTAC.

The rearrangement uses TRBV11-1 and TRBJ2-5; a possible D gene is TRBD2 (6 bases). CDR1 is SGHAT and CDR2 is FQDESV in the germline V gene (reference sequence). This CDR3 contains 14 residues. Between the trimmed V and J ends, which lost 5 bases and 2 bases, there was a span of 12 bases. This chain's CDR3 is CASSPLATQETQYF. DNA for the CDR3: TGTGCCAGCAGCCCCCTAGCGACTCAAGAGACCCAGTACTTC.

This clonotype has at least ten counts. The chain recombines TRBV6-6 with TRBJ2-5; TRBD1 agrees at 8 bases. Losses at the gene ends were 2 bases for V and 3 bases for J; bases not matched to a gene: 2. The CDR3 has 14 residues. Per the germline V gene, CDR1 is MNHNY and CDR2 is SVGAGI (reference sequence). The CDR3 reads CASSYNRGKETQYF. The CDR3 coding sequence is TGTGCCAGCAGTTACAACAGGGGGAAAGAGACCCAGTACTTC.

This clonotype was counted ten times or more. The chain couples TRBV12-3 or TRBV12-4 to TRBJ1-1, with 8 bases lining up with TRBD1. The CDR3 covers 14 residues. V was pared by 5 bases and J by 1 base, with 3 bases of the junction left unmatched. The CDR3 is CASSAGTGNTEAFF. DNA for the CDR3: TGTGCCAGCAGTGCCGGGACAGGGAACACTGAAGCTTTCTTT.